What follows are 9 T cell receptor beta chains derived from one specimen sequenced in a study of blood T cell repertoires in COVID-19. Measured with immunoSEQ multiplex PCR; TCRdb has only the in-frame clones, and not every one. Among tens of thousands of clones listed, roughly 85% were seen once. Sample: peripheral blood. The receptors derive from a man between 60 and 75 years old with acute or convalescent COVID-19.

The CDR3 bases are TGCGCCAGCAGCTCTGCCGGGACAGGGGGTTACAATGAGCAGTTCTTC. The encoded protein is CASSSAGTGGYNEQFF. The J gene is TRBJ2-1, the V gene TRBV5-1; 11 bases align to TRBD1. Germline values: CDR1 SGHRS, CDR2 YFSETQ. The CDR3 has 16 amino acids. V was pared by 3 bases and J by 4 bases, with 6 bases of the junction left unmatched.

V is TRBV3-1 (or the pseudogene TRBV3-2) and J is TRBJ1-1; TRBD1 matches at 9 bases. The CDR3 extends over 16 amino acids. The germline CDR1 and CDR2 sequences are LGHDT and YNNKEL (reference sequence). Germline trimming cut 3 bases from V and 1 base from J; bases unmatched to any gene: 6. DNA for the CDR3: TGTGCCAGCAGCCACCCCCCGGGACAGGGGAACACTGAAGCTTTCTTT. Its translation is CASSHPPGQGNTEAFF.

This sequence joins TRBV5-8 and TRBJ1-2; tentative D call: TRBD1 (5 bases). Germline CDR1 is SGHTS and CDR2 is YDEGEE. The CDR3 consists of 12 residues. V dropped 7 bases and J dropped 2 bases, with 9 bases sitting between them. The CDR3 sequence is CASGRGNYGYTF. As DNA, the CDR3 is TGTGCCAGCGGCCGGGGGAACTATGGCTACACCTTC.

V usage is TRBV28 and J usage is TRBJ2-1, with TRBD2 identical over 9 bases. The CDR3 contains 16 residues. V was pared by 6 bases and J by 4 bases, with 10 bases of the junction left unmatched. Germline-derived CDR1 and CDR2 are MDHEN and SYDVKM. The CDR3 spells CASSPQTSGLYNEQFF. CDR3 in DNA: TGTGCCAGCAGCCCCCAGACTAGCGGATTGTACAATGAGCAGTTCTTC. Full variable domain (missing parts from reference TRBV28 and TRBJ2-1): DVKVTQSSRYLVKRTGEKVFLECVQDMDHENMFWYRQDPGLGLRLIYFSYDVKMKEKGDIPEGYSVSREKKERFSLILESASTNQTSMYLCASSPQTSGLYNEQFFGPGTRLTVL.

This rearrangement joins TRBV14 to TRBJ2-5, with a tentative D call TRBD1 (6 bases). Deletions cut 0 bases from V and 4 bases from J, with 6 bases between. The germline V gene has CDR1 SGHDN and CDR2 FVKESK. The CDR3 spans 13 residues. The CDR3 spells CASSQEGGETQYF. CDR3 coding DNA: TGTGCCAGCAGCCAAGAAGGGGGAGAGACCCAGTACTTC.

The chain links TRBV10-2 to TRBJ2-7, with 8 bases that match TRBD1. Per the germline V gene, CDR1 is WSHSY and CDR2 is SAAADI. The ends lost 2 bases at V and 0 bases at J; junction bases unmatched: 6. This CDR3 contains 16 residues. CDR3 DNA sequence: TGCGCCAGCAGTGAGCCGGGGACAGGTGTCTCCTACGAGCAGTACTTC. Translating it yields CASSEPGTGVSYEQYF.

The chain links TRBV12-5 to TRBJ1-1, with 9 bases that match TRBD1. CDR1 and CDR2 from the germline V gene are LGHNT and FRNRAP. V dropped 2 bases and J dropped 7; count of bases not matched to a gene: 11. This CDR3 comprises 16 residues. The CDR3 loop is CASGLTTGQGGGEAFF. Here the CDR3 DNA reads TGTGCTAGTGGTTTGACCACGGGACAGGGCGGCGGTGAAGCTTTCTTT.

The chain employs TRBV18 and TRBJ2-7, with D perhaps TRBD2 (6 bases). The germline CDR1 and CDR2 sequences are KGHSH and LQKENI. The CDR3 covers 16 residues. V was trimmed by 0 bases and J by 3 bases, leaving 15 bases between them. CDR3 sequence reads: CASSPPPSGRGYEQYF. For the CDR3, the DNA is TGTGCCAGCTCACCACCCCCCTCCGGGAGAGGCTACGAGCAGTACTTC. Drawing the rest from reference TRBV18 and TRBJ2-7, the complete variable domain is NAGVMQNPRHLVRRRGQEARLRCSPMKGHSHVYWYRQLPEEGLKFMVYLQKENIIDESGMPKERFSAEFPKEGPSILRIQQVVRGDSAAYFCASSPPPSGRGYEQYFGPGTRLTVT.

With respect to this clone: Germline is not matched at one junction end, which may reflect a read error. This chain connects TRBV12-3 or TRBV12-4 to TRBJ1-5, with a tentative D call TRBD1 (6 bases). The CDR3 spans 13 residues. In DNA, the CDR3 is TGTGCCAGCAGTGGTGGGGGCAACCAGCCCCAGCATTTT. It is translated as CASSGGGNQPQHF.